The clone carrying this T cell receptor (beta chain) was observed a single time. Contact with a PCR-confirmed or clinician-diagnosed COVID-19 case occurred within 2 weeks of entry. This sample stems from a study of blood T cell repertoires in COVID-19. TCRdb keeps only in-frame clones here, not all; method: immunoSEQ multiplex PCR. The sample holds over 200,000 clones, around 90% seen once. CDR3 length equals 12 residues. Trimming shortened V by 3 bases and J by 7 bases, and 12 bases separated the two germline ends. CDR1 is SQVTM and CDR2 is ANQGSEA in the germline V gene. Sequenced material: PBMCs or T cells enriched from blood (not recorded which). This receptor was taken from a woman in her twenties or thirties who had been exposed to COVID-19. This rearrangement joins TRBV29-1 to TRBJ1-2, with D possibly being TRBD1 (5 bases). The CDR3 here is CSVDGGMGGYTF. CDR3 sequence (DNA): TGCAGCGTTGACGGGGGAATGGGTGGCTACACCTTC.